This entry lists 6 T cell receptor beta chains sequenced from one sample in a study of blood T cell repertoires in COVID-19. The protocol was immunoSEQ multiplex PCR, while the TCRdb copy is restricted to in-frame clones and leaves out a portion. The sample shows 300,000 to 400,000 clones, 80% to 90% of them seen only once. Sequencing was performed on peripheral blood. The receptor set was obtained from a man aged 50-60 years with active or convalescent COVID-19.

This clone was detected once. The chain has TRBV5-8 and TRBJ1-5; possibly TRBD1 for D (6 bases). CDR3 size: 15 residues. Germline CDR1 and CDR2: SGHTS and YDEGEE. V dropped 2 bases and J dropped 2 bases, with 11 bases sitting between them. DNA of the CDR3: TGTGCCAGCAGCTTTGTCCAGGGGCGCAATCAGCCCCAGCATTTT. Its translation is CASSFVQGRNQPQHF.

This sequence joins TRBV7-8 and TRBJ1-2, with TRBD1 as a possible D gene (5 bases). Germline V CDR1 and CDR2: SGHVS, FQNEAQ. The V end was cut by 0 bases, the J end by 3 bases, with 11 bases between. The CDR3 has 15 residues. CDR3 loop: CASSLAGEGYYGYTF. The CDR3 nucleotides are TGTGCCAGCAGCTTAGCAGGGGAAGGGTACTATGGCTACACCTTC.

The V call is TRBV7-2, the J call TRBJ1-1, with D possibly being TRBD1 (5 bases). This CDR3 has 15 residues. The V end lost 5 bases, the J end lost 5 bases, and 18 bases lay between the germline ends. Per the germline V gene, CDR1 is SGHTA and CDR2 is FQGNSA. This chain's CDR3 is CASSPFGVRGTEAFF. CDR3 DNA sequence: TGTGCCAGCAGCCCCTTTGGGGTGCGGGGGACTGAAGCTTTCTTT.

This clone was recorded once. The chain joins TRBV5-6 to TRBJ2-3; 7 bases map to TRBD1. The V gene end was trimmed by 4 bases and the J gene end by 4 bases; junction bases not matched to a gene: 12. The CDR3 is 16 residues long. CDR1 is SGHDT and CDR2 is YYEEEE in the germline V gene. The CDR3, as DNA: TGTGCCAGCAGCCAATGGGACAGACCGGCCGCAGATACGCAGTATTTT. It codes for CASSQWDRPAADTQYF.

V is TRBV12-5 and J is TRBJ2-3; D not resolved. CDR1 is LGHNT and CDR2 is FRNRAP in the germline V gene. The V gene lost 1 base and the J gene lost 0 bases, with 11 bases spanning the gap. The CDR3 is 16 amino acids. The CDR3 DNA reads TGTGCTAGTGGTTTGGGAGTTGATTCTAGCACAGATACGCAGTATTTT. It yields the protein CASGLGVDSSTDTQYF.

The V call is TRBV27, the J call TRBJ2-7, with TRBD1 matching over 8 bases. This CDR3 spans 15 amino acids. J lost 5 bases, V lost 2 bases, and 8 bases had no gene match. The germline V gene encodes CDR1 MNHEY and CDR2 SMNVEV (reference sequence). The CDR3 loop is CASSLLWTGKDEQYF. Here the CDR3 DNA reads TGTGCCAGCAGTTTACTGTGGACAGGGAAAGACGAGCAGTACTTC.